This T cell receptor beta chain was recorded in a study of blood T cell repertoires in COVID-19. About the research overall: There were acute and convalescent COVID-19 samples, and they came from the United States, Italy and Spain. The analysed material was cDNA or gDNA that came from T cells, B-cell-depleted T cells, or PBMCs.

In the source study's methods: Nucleated cell number was recorded as an estimate derived from reference gene primer amplification. The protocol was immunoSEQ multiplex PCR, while the TCRdb copy is restricted to in-frame clones and leaves out a portion. V and J calls and clone size come straight from that table; D and trimming were deduced from the DNA. Among 55,000 to 80,000 clones listed, 74% were seen once. Germline values: CDR1 SGHRS, CDR2 YFSETQ. This CDR3 spans 15 amino acids. The V gene lost 0 bases and the J gene lost 0 bases, with 7 bases spanning the gap. Sequences were obtained from peripheral blood. This chain joins TRBV5-1 and TRBJ1-3; no firm D call. This clonotype originated in a woman of 80 years or more with acute or convalescent COVID-19. As DNA, the CDR3 is TGCGCCAGCAGCTTGGGGTCCAGCTCTGGAAACACCATATATTTT. This codes for CASSLGSSSGNTIYF.